This T cell receptor (beta chain) was sequenced for a study of T cell responses to AZD1222 COVID-19 vaccine. Study observations and caveats: Baseline seropositives among AZD1222 recipients totaled only five to seven. None of the repertoires were sampled until the peak T cell response had passed.

Sequencing was performed with immunoSEQ multiplex PCR; in TCRdb, only in-frame clones are kept and a portion is missing. The sample has 100,000 to 150,000 clones, 89% seen once. Comments on this clone: Antigen: not known.

The CDR3 sequence is 14 residues long. Germline V gene lookup returns CDR1 LNHDA and CDR2 SQIVND (reference sequence). V was trimmed by 7 bases and J by 2 bases, leaving 12 bases between them. The chain is built from TRBV19 and TRBJ1-3; D possibly corresponds to TRBD1 (5 bases). Sample: peripheral blood, taken on day 0 of AZD1222 vaccination. The receptor was derived from an adult in good health. The chain's CDR3 is CASMAGSAGNTIYF. The CDR3 DNA is TGTGCCAGTATGGCAGGGAGCGCTGGAAACACCATATATTTT.